The clone carrying this TCR beta chain was seen more than once but under ten times. Its antigen remains unknown. Documented time point: patch test 2, 6 weeks after DPC sensitization. As to treatment: therapeutic diphenylcyclopropenone sensitization with weekly scalp DPC. The study's library attached unique molecular identifiers to single cDNA molecules. From the RACE reads, TCRdb called clonotypes with MiXCR, one entry per CDR3 protein. The sample has about 140,000 distinct CDR3 sequences, about 12% seen once. The entry originates in a study of human T cells and chemical hapten exposure. Study-level results: No change in TCRs above 1 in 1000 frequency was produced by DPC sensitization.

V was trimmed by 7 bases and J by 1 base, leaving 13 bases between them. The CDR3 is 13 residues long. Germline V gene lookup returns CDR1 SQVTM and CDR2 ANQGSEA. The sample was whole blood, taken in connection with sensitization to the hapten diphenylcyclopropenone (DPC). The chain links TRBV29-1 to TRBJ1-1; unclear D gene. This TCR was recovered from a woman in her fifties or sixties with alopecia areata. Some clones in this sample may be carry-over from other donors' samples. This CDR3 reads CSDYGSRNTEAFF. The CDR3 DNA reads TGCAGCGATTATGGTTCGAGGAACACTGAAGCTTTCTTT.